Listed below are T cell receptor beta chains from one sample, sequenced in a study of response to subunit inactivated influenza vaccine. Using its own MiXCR run on the RT-PCR reads, TCRdb lists one record per CDR3 protein. Of 530,000 or so distinct CDR3 sequences listed, about 25% were seen once; the top ten hold 1.5% to 2%. The material was CD4+ T cells sorted from PBMCs, obtained about 5 days after vaccination. The receptors originated from a man over 45 who received an inactivated influenza vaccine. The CDR3 runs from the conserved cysteine through the conserved F or W. The order of the fields is CDR3 DNA, CDR3 protein, V gene, D gene, J gene, clone size. A D gene is named only where the DNA matches it firmly. For some rows the clone size is stated as once, few or many, or as a class when expanded; others skip it.

CDR3 DNA: TGTGCCAGCAGAGCCTTCCAGGGTAATTCACCCCTCCACTTT
CDR3 protein: CASRAFQGNSPLHF
V gene: TRBV6-1
D gene: NA
J gene: TRBJ1-6
clone size: once

CDR3 DNA: TGCAGTGCAACCCGTGACAGGACAGGCTACGAGCAGTACTTC
CDR3 protein: CSATRDRTGYEQYF
V gene: TRBV20-1
D gene: TRBD1
J gene: TRBJ2-7
clone size: NA

CDR3 DNA: TGTGCCAGCAGACTCACCGGGACTAGCGGGGGCCGTTTCGATACGCAGTATTTT
CDR3 protein: CASRLTGTSGGRFDTQYF
V gene: TRBV6-2/TRBV6-3
D gene: TRBD2
J gene: TRBJ2-3
clone size: NA

CDR3 DNA: TGTGCCAGCAGCCTTCAAAACCACTACGAGCAGTACTTC
CDR3 protein: CASSLQNHYEQYF
V gene: TRBV7-8
D gene: NA
J gene: TRBJ2-7
clone size: NA

CDR3 DNA: TGCGCCAGCAGCCAAGATGCTCGAGACAGGGTTTTGGATACGCAGTATTTT
CDR3 protein: CASSQDARDRVLDTQYF
V gene: TRBV4-3
D gene: TRBD1
J gene: TRBJ2-3
clone size: NA

CDR3 DNA: TGTGCCAGCAGTCTACAGGGGGCAGGCTCCTACAATGAGCAGTTCTTC
CDR3 protein: CASSLQGAGSYNEQFF
V gene: TRBV28
D gene: TRBD1
J gene: TRBJ2-1
clone size: NA

CDR3 DNA: TGCAGTGCTATCACAGGGTGGGACACTGAAGCTTTCTTT
CDR3 protein: CSAITGWDTEAFF
V gene: TRBV20-1
D gene: NA
J gene: TRBJ1-1
clone size: few

CDR3 DNA: TGTGCCAGCAGTTACCCGGTGGGGGCTAGCGGGGATTCTTCCTACAATGAGCAGTTCTTC
CDR3 protein: CASSYPVGASGDSSYNEQFF
V gene: TRBV6-2/TRBV6-3
D gene: TRBD2
J gene: TRBJ2-1
clone size: NA

CDR3 DNA: TGTGCCATCAGTGACTACGGGGACCGGGAGACCCAGTACTTC
CDR3 protein: CAISDYGDRETQYF
V gene: TRBV10-3
D gene: NA
J gene: TRBJ2-5
clone size: NA

CDR3 DNA: TGTGCCAGCAGTGAATTAGGCAGACAATACGAGCAGTACTTC
CDR3 protein: CASSELGRQYEQYF
V gene: TRBV2
D gene: NA
J gene: TRBJ2-7
clone size: few

CDR3 DNA: TGTGCCAGCAGTTATTTACAGGGGATCACTGAAGCTTTCTTT
CDR3 protein: CASSYLQGITEAFF
V gene: TRBV6-5
D gene: TRBD1
J gene: TRBJ1-1
clone size: NA

CDR3 DNA: TGCAGTGCTAGCCCACGGGATCTCGGAGGCTACGAGCAGTACTTC
CDR3 protein: CSASPRDLGGYEQYF
V gene: TRBV20-1
D gene: NA
J gene: TRBJ2-7
clone size: few

CDR3 DNA: TGCAGTGCTAGTCGTAGAGACAGGGGATACGAGCAGTACTTC
CDR3 protein: CSASRRDRGYEQYF
V gene: TRBV20-1
D gene: TRBD1
J gene: TRBJ2-7
clone size: NA

CDR3 DNA: TGCGCCAGCAGCCTCGGGACTAACACAGATACGCAGTATTTT
CDR3 protein: CASSLGTNTDTQYF
V gene: TRBV5-1
D gene: TRBD2
J gene: TRBJ2-3
clone size: once

CDR3 DNA: TGTGCCAGCAGCCAAAGGACTGAGCAGTTCTTC
CDR3 protein: CASSQRTEQFF
V gene: TRBV3-1
D gene: NA
J gene: TRBJ2-1
clone size: NA

CDR3 DNA: TGCAGTGCTAGGGGGCAGAGGAGTAATTCACCCCTCCACTTT
CDR3 protein: CSARGQRSNSPLHF
V gene: TRBV20-1
D gene: NA
J gene: TRBJ1-6
clone size: NA

CDR3 DNA: TGCAGTGCTCTCTTACTTAGACAGAATGAAAAACTGTTTTTT
CDR3 protein: CSALLLRQNEKLFF
V gene: TRBV20-1
D gene: NA
J gene: TRBJ1-4
clone size: NA

CDR3 DNA: TGTGCCAGCAGACCACTTGGGGGGGGACTAGCGGGAGCTCAGCAGTTCTTC
CDR3 protein: CASRPLGGGLAGAQQFF
V gene: TRBV6-1
D gene: TRBD2
J gene: TRBJ2-1
clone size: NA

CDR3 DNA: TGTGCCAGCAGGGACGGACTTAAAAACATTCAGTACTTC
CDR3 protein: CASRDGLKNIQYF
V gene: TRBV12-3/TRBV12-4
D gene: NA
J gene: TRBJ2-4
clone size: many

CDR3 DNA: TGTGCCAGCAGCTTAGCGGTGGGCAGGACGGGGAATGAGCAGTTCTTC
CDR3 protein: CASSLAVGRTGNEQFF
V gene: TRBV7-8
D gene: NA
J gene: TRBJ2-1
clone size: few

CDR3 DNA: TGTGCCATCAGGGAGGGGGCGTCCTATAATTCACCCCTCCACTTT
CDR3 protein: CAIREGASYNSPLHF
V gene: TRBV10-3
D gene: TRBD1
J gene: TRBJ1-6
clone size: NA

CDR3 DNA: TGTGCCAGCAGCGTGCACGCGGGCCCCGGGGAGCTGTTTTTT
CDR3 protein: CASSVHAGPGELFF
V gene: TRBV9
D gene: NA
J gene: TRBJ2-2
clone size: NA

CDR3 DNA: TGTGCCAGCAGTCCCGGGACCTATAGCAATCAGCCCCAGCATTTT
CDR3 protein: CASSPGTYSNQPQHF
V gene: TRBV6-1
D gene: NA
J gene: TRBJ1-5
clone size: few

CDR3 DNA: TGTGCCAGCAGTGAAGTCGACGGGGGGAGGGGTACGCAGTATTTT
CDR3 protein: CASSEVDGGRGTQYF
V gene: TRBV6-1
D gene: TRBD2
J gene: TRBJ2-3
clone size: few

CDR3 DNA: TGTGCCAGCACCCCACCGGGACGCCTCTACAATGAGCAGTTCTTC
CDR3 protein: CASTPPGRLYNEQFF
V gene: TRBV7-2
D gene: NA
J gene: TRBJ2-1
clone size: NA

CDR3 DNA: TGCAGTGCTAAATATGGGGCCGGGTACGAGCAGTACTTC
CDR3 protein: CSAKYGAGYEQYF
V gene: TRBV20-1
D gene: NA
J gene: TRBJ2-7
clone size: NA

CDR3 DNA: TGTGCCAGCAGCTTAGCGGGGCGAACTAGCGGGGGGGCCACCCACGAGCAGTACTTC
CDR3 protein: CASSLAGRTSGGATHEQYF
V gene: TRBV7-2
D gene: TRBD2
J gene: TRBJ2-7
clone size: NA

CDR3 DNA: TGTGCCAGCAGCGGCCCCTCAGGGGGCTCCTACAATGAGCAGTTCTTC
CDR3 protein: CASSGPSGGSYNEQFF
V gene: TRBV6-2/TRBV6-3
D gene: TRBD1
J gene: TRBJ2-1
clone size: NA

CDR3 DNA: TGTGCCAGCAGCCCCCCCACTCGGGGGACAGATACGCAGTATTTT
CDR3 protein: CASSPPTRGTDTQYF
V gene: TRBV7-2
D gene: NA
J gene: TRBJ2-3
clone size: few

CDR3 DNA: TGCGCCGGACCCCCTAAAACAGTAGATACGCAGTATTTT
CDR3 protein: CAGPPKTVDTQYF
V gene: TRBV5-1
D gene: NA
J gene: TRBJ2-3
clone size: NA

CDR3 DNA: TGTGCCTACAAATCAGGGGCTGGGGACGCTGAAGCTTTCTTT
CDR3 protein: CAYKSGAGDAEAFF
V gene: TRBV30
D gene: NA
J gene: TRBJ1-1
clone size: NA

CDR3 DNA: TGCAGTGCTAGACCTGCTGACAGGGTCGGCGAGCAGTACTTC
CDR3 protein: CSARPADRVGEQYF
V gene: TRBV20-1
D gene: TRBD1
J gene: TRBJ2-7
clone size: few

CDR3 DNA: TGCGCCAGCAGCTACCGGAACGCGGATGGCTACACCTTC
CDR3 protein: CASSYRNADGYTF
V gene: TRBV5-1
D gene: NA
J gene: TRBJ1-2
clone size: few

CDR3 DNA: TGTGCCATCAGTGAGTCGGGGGAGGCCCACAATGAGCAGTTCTTC
CDR3 protein: CAISESGEAHNEQFF
V gene: TRBV10-3
D gene: NA
J gene: TRBJ2-1
clone size: NA

CDR3 DNA: TGTGCCAGCAGCCCGGCGTCCCGGGAGACCCAGTACTTC
CDR3 protein: CASSPASRETQYF
V gene: TRBV7-2
D gene: NA
J gene: TRBJ2-5
clone size: NA

CDR3 DNA: TGTGCCAGCAGCTCACCCGGGGGCTTACAGTTCTTC
CDR3 protein: CASSSPGGLQFF
V gene: TRBV7-2
D gene: NA
J gene: TRBJ2-1
clone size: NA

CDR3 DNA: TGCGCCAGCAGTGAGTCACGAGATTGGACAGGCTTGAGCACAGATACGCAGTATTTT
CDR3 protein: CASSESRDWTGLSTDTQYF
V gene: TRBV10-1
D gene: TRBD1
J gene: TRBJ2-3
clone size: few

CDR3 DNA: TGTGCCAGCAGTGAAGTCCCACAGGGGCGGGTTGTCACTGAAGCTTTCTTT
CDR3 protein: CASSEVPQGRVVTEAFF
V gene: TRBV6-1
D gene: TRBD1
J gene: TRBJ1-1
clone size: NA

CDR3 DNA: TGTGCCAGCAGCCAAGAGATAACTGAGGTAGATACGCAGTATTTT
CDR3 protein: CASSQEITEVDTQYF
V gene: TRBV3-1
D gene: NA
J gene: TRBJ2-3
clone size: once

CDR3 DNA: TGTGCCAGCAGCTCGGACAGGGGACAGCCCCAGCATTTT
CDR3 protein: CASSSDRGQPQHF
V gene: TRBV7-2
D gene: TRBD1
J gene: TRBJ1-5
clone size: NA

CDR3 DNA: TGTGCCAGCAGTTCGAGCGGGAGCGGGAGGGCCCTTTTTGAGCAGTTCTTC
CDR3 protein: CASSSSGSGRALFEQFF
V gene: TRBV28
D gene: TRBD2
J gene: TRBJ2-1
clone size: NA

CDR3 DNA: TGTGCCAGCAGTGGGTCTAAAGTCCCAGATTCACCCCTCCACTTT
CDR3 protein: CASSGSKVPDSPLHF
V gene: TRBV25-1
D gene: NA
J gene: TRBJ1-6
clone size: NA

CDR3 DNA: TGTGCCAGCAGCCAATTGTCTAGCGGGAACACCGGGGAGCTGTTTTTT
CDR3 protein: CASSQLSSGNTGELFF
V gene: TRBV3-1
D gene: TRBD2
J gene: TRBJ2-2
clone size: NA

CDR3 DNA: TGCGCCAGCAGCGCAGAAACGGGACAGCAAAACACTGAAGCTTTCTTT
CDR3 protein: CASSAETGQQNTEAFF
V gene: TRBV5-1
D gene: TRBD1
J gene: TRBJ1-1
clone size: few

CDR3 DNA: TGTGCCACCGAACAGGCTAATTCACCCCTCCACTTT
CDR3 protein: CATEQANSPLHF
V gene: TRBV24-1
D gene: NA
J gene: TRBJ1-6
clone size: few

CDR3 DNA: TGTGCCAGCAGCCAAGAGATGAGACAACAGTACTTC
CDR3 protein: CASSQEMRQQYF
V gene: TRBV3-1
D gene: NA
J gene: TRBJ2-7
clone size: NA

CDR3 DNA: TGTGCCAGCAGCTTTAAAGGGGGCAATCAGCCCCAGCATTTT
CDR3 protein: CASSFKGGNQPQHF
V gene: TRBV5-4
D gene: NA
J gene: TRBJ1-5
clone size: few

CDR3 DNA: TGTGCCAGCAGTTACCTCCGTACAGGGAGGTTAGGTGGCTACACCTTC
CDR3 protein: CASSYLRTGRLGGYTF
V gene: TRBV6-5
D gene: NA
J gene: TRBJ1-2
clone size: few

CDR3 DNA: TGTGCCAGCAGGGACGGAGGGGGGGAATACGAGCAGTACTTC
CDR3 protein: CASRDGGGEYEQYF
V gene: TRBV12-3/TRBV12-4
D gene: NA
J gene: TRBJ2-7
clone size: NA

CDR3 DNA: TGCAGTGCTAGAGGGGGCCTAGCGGGACTGGGCTACCATGAGCAGTTCTTC
CDR3 protein: CSARGGLAGLGYHEQFF
V gene: TRBV20-1
D gene: TRBD2
J gene: TRBJ2-1
clone size: few

CDR3 DNA: TGTGCCAGCAGTTACGGCGGGAGGTTCTACGAGCAGTACTTC
CDR3 protein: CASSYGGRFYEQYF
V gene: TRBV6-2/TRBV6-3
D gene: TRBD2
J gene: TRBJ2-7
clone size: NA

CDR3 DNA: TGCGCCAGCAGCTTCAGGGCAGGTCGTACAGATACGCAGTATTTT
CDR3 protein: CASSFRAGRTDTQYF
V gene: TRBV5-1
D gene: NA
J gene: TRBJ2-3
clone size: NA

CDR3 DNA: TGCGCCAGCAGCCCGAAGACAGGCATCCCATTTAATGAAAAACTGTTTTTT
CDR3 protein: CASSPKTGIPFNEKLFF
V gene: TRBV4-3
D gene: NA
J gene: TRBJ1-4
clone size: few

CDR3 DNA: TGCGCCAGCAGCCGCGGGACAGGGATAACCTATGGCTACACCTTC
CDR3 protein: CASSRGTGITYGYTF
V gene: TRBV4-3
D gene: TRBD1
J gene: TRBJ1-2
clone size: NA

CDR3 DNA: TGCGCCAGCAGCCAAGATACCTTGGAACTAGCGGGGAGCAATGAGCAGTTCTTC
CDR3 protein: CASSQDTLELAGSNEQFF
V gene: TRBV4-3
D gene: TRBD2
J gene: TRBJ2-1
clone size: NA

CDR3 DNA: TGTGCCAGCAGTTTCTTTAGCCTCGCGAACACCGGGGAGCTGTTTTTT
CDR3 protein: CASSFFSLANTGELFF
V gene: TRBV12-3/TRBV12-4
D gene: NA
J gene: TRBJ2-2
clone size: NA

CDR3 DNA: TGCAGTGCTCATCGGACAGGGACGGATGAGCAGTTCTTC
CDR3 protein: CSAHRTGTDEQFF
V gene: TRBV20-1
D gene: TRBD1
J gene: TRBJ2-1
clone size: few